This T cell receptor beta chain was profiled in a study of glioma-infiltrating T cells after dendritic cell vaccination. General study results and limits: Complete blood and tumor specimen sets were limited to few patients.

Some clones are missing from TCRdb's copy, which holds only in-frame ones; the method was immunoSEQ multiplex PCR. The sample records some 10,000 clones, approximately 80% being singletons. About this clone itself: The antigen remains undetermined.

Time point noted: after dendritic cell vaccination, including at tumor progression/relapse. The ends were cut back, 1 base at V and 3 bases at J, with 9 bases in the middle. The length of the CDR3 is 14 residues. Germline loops: CDR1 SNHLY, CDR2 FYNNEI. The clonotype was recovered from a human donor with glioblastoma. Sequenced material: blood, taken after dendritic cell vaccination. V gene TRBV2 combines with J gene TRBJ1-1; D is unclear. CDR3 in DNA: TGTGCCAGCAGTGAAGGGGCAGCTCACACTGAAGCTTTCTTT. This codes for CASSEGAAHTEAFF.